One and the same sample provided the 6 T cell receptor beta chains below, sequenced in a study of blood T cells in healthy people across ages. Using a J-beta primer mix together with a sample-barcoded 5' primer, a second PCR was run for about 6 to 11 cycles. TCRdb called the 5' RACE reads again in MiXCR, with one record for every CDR3 protein. The sample lists about 690,000 distinct CDR3 sequences, around 38% seen once, with around 30% in the top ten. The sequenced sample consisted of blood. The receptors originated from an elderly man in good health.

This clonotype occurred a few times. The chain uses TRBV28 and TRBJ2-7; 7 bases are shared with TRBD2. CDR3 length: 16 residues. V was clipped by 5 bases and J by 0 bases; unmatched bases: 10. Germline V gene lookup returns CDR1 MDHEN and CDR2 SYDVKM. The CDR3 bases are TGTGCCAGCAGTCCGCCTGGACTAGTCAACTCCTACGAGCAGTACTTC. This encodes CASSPPGLVNSYEQYF.

The chain has TRBV20-1 and TRBJ1-3; D is possibly TRBD1 (5 bases). With 1 base removed from V and 6 bases from J, the gap between germline ends came to 13 bases. The CDR3 is 14 residues long. The germline V gene encodes CDR1 DFQATT and CDR2 SNEGSKA (reference sequence). CDR3 sequence: CSARAGTGLNTIYF. The DNA of the CDR3 is TGCAGTGCTAGAGCCGGGACCGGCTTAAACACCATATATTTT.

This clonotype appeared a few times. J is TRBJ2-7 and V is TRBV29-1; 9 bases are shared with TRBD1. The CDR3 spans 13 residues. The germline V gene encodes CDR1 SQVTM and CDR2 ANQGSEA. V trimming: 4 bases; J trimming: 4 bases; junction bases outside the gene matches: 5. CDR3 in DNA: TGCAGCGTTGGCACAGGGGGCATTTACGAGCAGTACTTC. Amino acids: CSVGTGGIYEQYF.

This chain joins TRBV4-3 and TRBJ2-3; D possibly matches TRBD1 or TRBD2 (5 bases each). The CDR3 length is 16 residues. CDR1 is LGHNA and CDR2 is YSLEER in the germline V gene. Trimming took off 0 bases at V and 3 bases at J, with 13 bases between the two ends. This chain's CDR3 is CASSQEGDPRTDTQYF. The CDR3 DNA reads TGCGCCAGCAGCCAAGAAGGGGACCCCCGAACAGATACGCAGTATTTT.

The chain recombines TRBV28 with TRBJ2-5, with TRBD2 as a possible D gene (5 bases). The CDR3 has 15 residues. V was shortened by 6 bases and J by 1 base, with 15 bases between the two germline ends. CDR1 and CDR2 (germline): MDHEN, SYDVKM. CDR3 sequence reads: CASSPAGASQETQYF. The CDR3 region has the DNA TGTGCCAGCAGCCCCGCGGGCGCCTCCCAAGAGACCCAGTACTTC.

The chain carries TRBV2 and TRBJ2-6; unclear D gene. Germline V lookup: CDR1 SNHLY, CDR2 FYNNEI. This CDR3 is built from 15 residues. The V end was cut by 2 bases, the J end by 2 bases, with 7 bases between. CDR3 region: CASSENRAGANVLTF. CDR3 in DNA: TGTGCCAGCAGTGAAAATAGGGCTGGGGCCAACGTCCTGACTTTC.